This T cell receptor (beta chain) comes out of a study of blood T cell repertoires in COVID-19. CDR3 length equals 14 residues. Germline-derived CDR1 and CDR2 are SGHTA and FQGNSA. The V and J ends lost 2 bases and 1 base respectively, with 7 bases between them. Measured with immunoSEQ multiplex PCR; TCRdb has only the in-frame clones, and not every one. The repertoire holds 200,000 to 250,000 clones, with around four fifths as singletons. This clone was picked up one time. The receptor's source is a woman in her fifties or sixties who had recovered from COVID-19. This chain connects TRBV7-2 to TRBJ2-3; D remains unclear. The sequencing sample was made of peripheral blood. Here the CDR3 reads CASSLTGGTDTQYF. CDR3 coding DNA: TGTGCCAGCAGCTTAACGGGTGGCACAGATACGCAGTATTTT.